This TCR beta chain was found in a study of blood T cell repertoires in COVID-19. Across the whole study: Samples came from the United States, Italy and Spain, spanning acute and convalescent COVID-19. Sources were T cells, B-cell-depleted T cells, or PBMCs; the material itself was cDNA or gDNA.

This clone was picked up a small number of times. TCRdb's table, derived via immunoSEQ multiplex PCR, lists solely in-frame clones and lacks some. The sample lists around 260,000 clones, 86% occurring once. Germline CDR1 reads WSHSY; CDR2 reads SAAADI. The ends were cut back, 8 bases at V and 3 bases at J, with 16 bases in the middle. This CDR3 has 14 residues. J is TRBJ1-1 and V is TRBV10-2, with D uncertain. This sequence originates from a man younger than 45 with active or convalescent COVID-19. Sequences were obtained from peripheral blood. CDR3 nucleotide sequence: TGCGCCAGCGTTAGGCGGGGTGCGGACACTGAAGCTTTCTTT. It is translated as CASVRRGADTEAFF.